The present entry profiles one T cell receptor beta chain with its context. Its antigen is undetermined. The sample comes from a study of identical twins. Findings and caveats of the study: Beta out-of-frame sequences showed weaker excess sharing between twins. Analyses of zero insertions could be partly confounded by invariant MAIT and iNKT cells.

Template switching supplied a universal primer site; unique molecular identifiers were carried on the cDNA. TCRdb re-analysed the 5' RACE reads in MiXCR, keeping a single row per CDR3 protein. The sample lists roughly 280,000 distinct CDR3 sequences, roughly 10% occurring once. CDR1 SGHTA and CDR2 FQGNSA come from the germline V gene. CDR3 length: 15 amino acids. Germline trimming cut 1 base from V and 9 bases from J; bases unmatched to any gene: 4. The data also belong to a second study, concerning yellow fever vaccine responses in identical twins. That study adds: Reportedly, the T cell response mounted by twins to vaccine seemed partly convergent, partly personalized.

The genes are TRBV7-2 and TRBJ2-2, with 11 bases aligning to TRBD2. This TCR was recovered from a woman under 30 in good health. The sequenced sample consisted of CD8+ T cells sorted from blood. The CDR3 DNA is TGTGCCAGCAGCTTAGGACTAGCGGGGTACTGGGAGCTGTTTTTT. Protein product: CASSLGLAGYWELFF.